These T cell receptor beta chains were read from a single sample in a study of HIV-infected children after antiretroviral therapy interruption. TCRdb re-analysed the 3' RACE reads in MiXCR, keeping a single row per CDR3 protein. This table holds about 37,000 distinct CDR3 sequences, about 7% found once. The material was CD45RA+ CD4+ T cells from PBMCs, pooled from several time points, obtained from a donor given antiretroviral therapy, either interrupted or continuous. Every receptor here comes from a pool of human donors with HIV. Both conserved end residues are part of each CDR3. The order of the fields is CDR3 DNA, CDR3 protein, J gene, D gene, V gene, clone size. D genes are given only for firm matches. Clone size is shown for a subset of rows, as once, few, many or a class of expanded clone.

TGTGCCAGCAGCGCCCCGGGACACAACGTAGGGTACTTC | CASSAPGHNVGYF | TRBJ2-7 | - | TRBV6-2/TRBV6-3 | few
TGCGCCAGCGCCGGGTCCTTGCGGGTAGATACGCAGTATTTT | CASAGSLRVDTQYF | TRBJ2-3 | - | TRBV4-3 | few
TGCGCCAGCAGCCAAGGGGGGGCGCGGGGGGCCAACGTCCTGACTTTC | CASSQGGARGANVLTF | TRBJ2-6 | - | TRBV4-1 | many
TGCAGTGCTAGAGTATTGGAGAACGAGCAGTACTTC | CSARVLENEQYF | TRBJ2-7 | - | TRBV20-1 | many
TGTGCCAGCAGTTTTAGCGCGGGAGCTTCTGGCTACGAGCAGTACTTC | CASSFSAGASGYEQYF | TRBJ2-7 | TRBD2 | TRBV12-3/TRBV12-4 | many
TGTGCCAGTAGAGGCCGGGGATCCTACGAGCAGTACTTC | CASRGRGSYEQYF | TRBJ2-7 | - | TRBV19 | many
TGTGCCAGTAGGGCCCCCCCGGGTGAGCAGTTCTTC | CASRAPPGEQFF | TRBJ2-1 | - | TRBV19 | many
TGTGCCAGCAGTTTATTCCCGAAGACTAGCGGGAGTTTAAATGAGCAGTTCTTC | CASSLFPKTSGSLNEQFF | TRBJ2-1 | TRBD2 | TRBV28 | few
TGTGCCAGCAGCTTAAGAGGACAGGCACCCTACGAGCAGTACTTC | CASSLRGQAPYEQYF | TRBJ2-7 | TRBD1 | TRBV11-3 | many
TGCAGCACTAGCGGGATCGCGAACACCGGGGAGCTGTTTTTT | CSTSGIANTGELFF | TRBJ2-2 | TRBD2 | TRBV29-1 | many
TGTGCCAGCAGTTTTAATCGACTTGGTGGCTACACCTTC | CASSFNRLGGYTF | TRBJ1-2 | - | TRBV27 | many
TGTGCCAGCAACCTATATAGCAATCAGCCCCAGCATTTT | CASNLYSNQPQHF | TRBJ1-5 | - | TRBV28 | few
TGTGCCAGCAGCCAGTACTACGAGCAGTACTTC | CASSQYYEQYF | TRBJ2-7 | - | TRBV3-1 | -
TGTGCCAGCAGTACAGGGTATGAACAGTACTTC | CASSTGYEQYF | TRBJ2-7 | - | TRBV11-2 | medium-sized
TGTGCCAGCAGCTTCAATGAAAAACTGTTTTTT | CASSFNEKLFF | TRBJ1-4 | - | TRBV11-2 | many
TGCAGTGCCAAAGGGGGCCCGGTTCTCAATGAGCAGTTCTTC | CSAKGGPVLNEQFF | TRBJ2-1 | TRBD1 | TRBV20-1 | many
TGCAGTGCTAGAGATTCTCAGGCGGGCTATGGCTACGAGCAGTACTTC | CSARDSQAGYGYEQYF | TRBJ2-7 | - | TRBV20-1 | -
TGTGCCAGCAGCTTAAGACAGGGCCATCAGCCCCAGCATTTT | CASSLRQGHQPQHF | TRBJ1-5 | TRBD1 | TRBV5-6 | many
TGTGCCTGGAGTCTCCCAACTAGTGCAGAAACGCTGTATTTT | CAWSLPTSAETLYF | TRBJ2-3 | - | TRBV30 | many
TGTGCCAGCAGTTACTCCGCCACACTGGCTAACTATGGCTACACCTTC | CASSYSATLANYGYTF | TRBJ1-2 | - | TRBV6-2/TRBV6-3 | -
TGTGCCTGGAGTCCCGGGACAGGGAGATGGGCACCCCTCCACTTT | CAWSPGTGRWAPLHF | TRBJ1-6 | TRBD1 | TRBV30 | few
TGTGCCACCAGGTCTGGGCCCGGGGGAAACACCATATATTTT | CATRSGPGGNTIYF | TRBJ1-3 | - | TRBV28 | few
TGTGCCAGCAGTTCGAGGACTAGCGGGACACACGCGGCCTACGAGCAGTACTTC | CASSSRTSGTHAAYEQYF | TRBJ2-7 | TRBD2 | TRBV12-3/TRBV12-4 | few
TGTGCCAGCTCACCTACGCTAGACACTGAAGCTTTCTTT | CASSPTLDTEAFF | TRBJ1-1 | - | TRBV18 | -
TGTGCCAGCAGTGCGACAGATTCCTATAATTCGCCCCTCTACTTT | CASSATDSYNSPLYF | TRBJ1-6 | - | TRBV6-6 | many
TGTGCCAGCAGTTACGGGGGACAGCGGACTGAAGCTTTCTTT | CASSYGGQRTEAFF | TRBJ1-1 | TRBD1 | TRBV6-2/TRBV6-3 | -
TGTGCCAGCAGCCCATGGCGATTCCCTCGGTCCTCCTACAATGAGCAGTTCTTC | CASSPWRFPRSSYNEQFF | TRBJ2-1 | - | TRBV7-9 | -
TGTGCCAGCAGTCTCAACCCGGGCCAAGATCCAGGTGGCTACACCTTC | CASSLNPGQDPGGYTF | TRBJ1-2 | - | TRBV6-2/TRBV6-3 | many
TGTGCCAGCAGTCCCCCGACACCAGAGACCCAGTACTTC | CASSPPTPETQYF | TRBJ2-5 | - | TRBV28 | -
TGCAGTGCTCCGACAGGGTTAGGAAATGAAAAACTGTTTTTT | CSAPTGLGNEKLFF | TRBJ1-4 | TRBD1 | TRBV20-1 | many
TGTGCCAGCAGTTACTCGGCGACAGTATACTCTGGAAACACCATATATTTT | CASSYSATVYSGNTIYF | TRBJ1-3 | - | TRBV6-2/TRBV6-3 | -
TGTGCCAGCGGTGAGACTGGGTATGCTGAGCAGTTCTTC | CASGETGYAEQFF | TRBJ2-1 | - | TRBV6-6 | medium-sized
TGTGCCAGCAGTAAGGCCTCGTATGGAGACTCCTACGAGCAGTACTTC | CASSKASYGDSYEQYF | TRBJ2-7 | - | TRBV6-5 | many
TGCGCCAGCAGCCCACCCCCCCGGCTGACGGCGCACACAGATACGCAGTATTTT | CASSPPPRLTAHTDTQYF | TRBJ2-3 | - | TRBV4-1 | many
TGCAGTGCTACACATTCTAGCGGGTTACACAATGAGCAGTTCTTC | CSATHSSGLHNEQFF | TRBJ2-1 | TRBD2 | TRBV20-1 | -
TGTGCCAGCATGCTTAAGGGGATGAAGAACACTGAAGCTTTCTTT | CASMLKGMKNTEAFF | TRBJ1-1 | - | TRBV7-9 | few
TGTGCCAGCAGCGCCCAGACTAGGATGAGGGCAGATACGCAGTATTTT | CASSAQTRMRADTQYF | TRBJ2-3 | - | TRBV7-8 | many
TGTGCCAGCAGCAAGCCGGATCGTGAAGCTTTCTTT | CASSKPDREAFF | TRBJ1-1 | - | TRBV21-1 | many
TGTGCCAGTAGTACCGGGCCTCTGTTGTTCGATGAGCAGTTCTTC | CASSTGPLLFDEQFF | TRBJ2-1 | - | TRBV19 | many
TGCGCCAGCAGCTTGACTAGCGGGAGTGCCTACAATGAGCAGTTCTTC | CASSLTSGSAYNEQFF | TRBJ2-1 | TRBD2 | TRBV5-1 | many
TGCAGCGTTGAAGACACAGGGTACGGGACCCAGTACTTC | CSVEDTGYGTQYF | TRBJ2-5 | - | TRBV29-1 | -
TGTGCCAGCAGTCTTGCCAGCAGGAGTAATGAAAAACTGTTTTTT | CASSLASRSNEKLFF | TRBJ1-4 | - | TRBV28 | many
TGTGCCAGCCTAGGTACAGACTCCTACGAGCAGTACTTC | CASLGTDSYEQYF | TRBJ2-7 | - | TRBV28 | -
TGTGCCAGCAGTTTACTAACAGTCTCCTACGAGCAGTACTTC | CASSLLTVSYEQYF | TRBJ2-7 | - | TRBV12-3/TRBV12-4 | many
TGTGCCAGCAGCTCGGGCTTCGAGACCCAGTACTTC | CASSSGFETQYF | TRBJ2-5 | - | TRBV5-4 | -
TGCGCCAGCTTGGCCCCGGGGGAAAAACTGTTTTTT | CASLAPGEKLFF | TRBJ1-4 | - | TRBV5-1 | few
TGTGCCAGCAGCCTCCTCGCGCAGGGGGCGAATCAGCCCCAGCATTTT | CASSLLAQGANQPQHF | TRBJ1-5 | TRBD1 | TRBV7-2 | few